What follows describes a single T cell receptor beta chain. Its antigen is not known. All donors were Caucasian adults living in Nashville, Tennessee. This sample is drawn from a study of shared clonotypes between healthy human individuals. Findings of the study overall: For naive CD4 cells, 4% to 5% of clonotypes were shared across a few donors. Sequencing depth was a factor that was expected to affect clonotype sharing among donors.

Trimming left V 4 bases short and J 0 bases short, with 19 bases between. The germline V gene encodes CDR1 MDHEN and CDR2 SYDVKM. The CDR3 has 18 residues. Sorted-subset replicate PCRs used about 0.2 ug of genomic DNA. This amount corresponded to approximately 30,000 T cell genomes. Profiled with immunoSEQ multiplex PCR; TCRdb holds only in-frame clones, not every one. The sample lists about a million clones; around 76% were seen once. Sequenced material: memory CD4+ T cells sorted from blood. Subset noted: CD45RA-negative fraction. The sequence was collected from a man between 18 and 29 years old in good health. The chain carries TRBV28 and TRBJ1-3; TRBD1 might be the D (5 bases). DNA of the CDR3: TGTGCCAGCAGTTCTAGAGCAGGGCAAGCCCGCTCTGGAAACACCATATATTTT. The encoded protein is CASSSRAGQARSGNTIYF.